Following are 13 T cell receptor beta chains from one sample sequenced in a study of blood T cell repertoires in COVID-19. Sequenced by immunoSEQ multiplex PCR; TCRdb stores in-frame clones only, minus some. The repertoire has around 230,000 clones, just under 90% of them found once; the top ten carry 4%. Input material: PBMCs or T cells enriched from blood (not recorded which). These receptors originate from a woman aged 25 to 39 with acute COVID-19.

The rearrangement links TRBV5-4 to TRBJ1-4, with 7 positions matching TRBD1. V gave up 3 bases and J gave up 5 bases; unmatched junction bases: 4. The germline gives CDR1 SGHNT, CDR2 YYREEE (reference sequence). CDR3 length equals 14 residues. CDR3 amino acids: CASSSDRRNEKLFF. DNA of the CDR3: TGTGCCAGCAGCTCGGACAGGCGGAATGAAAAACTGTTTTTT.

The V call is TRBV9, the J call TRBJ1-2; a possible D gene is TRBD1 (6 bases). V lost 4 bases and J 1 base, leaving 11 bases between the germline ends. The CDR3 has 14 residues. The germline V gene encodes CDR1 SGDLS and CDR2 YYNGEE. The chain's CDR3 is CASSPWTDNYGYTF. The CDR3 DNA reads as TGTGCCAGCAGCCCTTGGACAGATAACTATGGCTACACCTTC.

The chain employs TRBV13 and TRBJ1-2; tentative D call: TRBD1 (5 bases). The CDR3 covers 13 residues. Trimming removed 6 bases from V and 4 bases from J, with 12 bases in between. Germline CDR1 and CDR2: PRHDT and FYEKMQ (reference sequence). The CDR3 DNA reads TGTGCCAGCAGAATCGGGGGGATCTATGGCTACACCTTC. Translated: CASRIGGIYGYTF.

The chain links TRBV18 to TRBJ1-2; no definite D call. This CDR3 region has 15 residues. V lost 2 bases and J lost 2, with 12 bases in between. CDR1 and CDR2 from the germline V gene are KGHSH and LQKENI. This chain's CDR3 is CASSPEGRKNYGYTF. The CDR3 DNA is TGTGCCAGCTCACCAGAGGGCCGGAAAAACTATGGCTACACCTTC.

The gene calls are TRBV11-2 and TRBJ1-3; D is possibly TRBD1 (5 bases). Looked up from germline, CDR1 is SGHAT and CDR2 is FQNNGV. The CDR3 has 15 amino acids. V was trimmed by 5 bases and J by 7 bases, leaving 18 bases between them. This chain's CDR3 is CASSGEGRQMNTIYF. CDR3 sequence (DNA): TGTGCCAGCAGCGGGGAGGGACGTCAAATGAACACCATATATTTT.

The J gene is TRBJ2-3, the V gene TRBV4-3, with TRBD1 matching over 7 bases. Germline-derived CDR1 and CDR2 are LGHNA and YSLEER. The CDR3 spans 13 residues. With V trimmed by 1 base and J by 13 bases, 8 bases remained unmatched. The CDR3: CASSQGRTGLEYF. CDR3 nucleotide sequence: TGCGCCAGCAGCCAAGGCCGGACAGGCCTGGAGTATTTT.

The V gene is TRBV7-9, the J gene TRBJ2-2; D might be TRBD1 (6 bases). This CDR3 has 16 residues. Germline CDR1 is SEHNR and CDR2 is FQNEAQ (reference sequence). Trimming cost V 5 bases and J 0 bases, with 13 bases left between them. The CDR3 here is CASSTSGQTNTGELFF. The CDR3 coding sequence is TGTGCCAGCAGCACCAGCGGACAGACGAACACCGGGGAGCTGTTTTTT.

The chain carries TRBV7-8 and TRBJ2-3; no clear D. V dropped 0 bases and J dropped 0 bases, with 10 bases sitting between them. The germline V gene encodes CDR1 SGHVS and CDR2 FQNEAQ. The CDR3 loop spans 16 amino acids. Written as DNA, the CDR3 is TGTGCCAGCAGCTTAGCGAACGCCTATAGCACAGATACGCAGTATTTT. Amino acids: CASSLANAYSTDTQYF.

The genes are TRBV5-1 and TRBJ1-1; 7 bases line up with TRBD1. Trimming at V came to 4 bases and at J to 1 base, leaving 4 bases not matched to a gene. This CDR3 region has 14 residues. CDR1 and CDR2 (germline): SGHRS, YFSETQ. CDR3 bases: TGCGCCAGCAGCCTAGGGACAGCGAACACTGAAGCTTTCTTT. This translates into CASSLGTANTEAFF.

The V gene is TRBV5-1, the J gene TRBJ2-6; 10 positions match TRBD1. Germline CDR1 reads SGHRS; CDR2 reads YFSETQ. The CDR3 covers 18 residues. V dropped 0 bases and J dropped 4; count of bases not matched to a gene: 7. The CDR3 sequence: CASSLGGTGDTGANVLTF. In DNA form, the CDR3 reads TGCGCCAGCAGCTTGGGAGGGACAGGGGATACAGGGGCCAACGTCCTGACTTTC.

Here the CDR3 reads CASSLRQGGDEKLFF. The DNA of the CDR3 is TGTGCCAGCAGTTTAAGACAGGGTGGGGATGAAAAACTGTTTTTT. The chain carries TRBV27 and TRBJ1-4; 7 nucleotides match TRBD1. The CDR3 loop spans 15 amino acids. CDR1 is MNHEY, CDR2 SMNVEV, per germline (reference sequence). V lost 2 bases and J lost 6; bases outside the gene matches: 6.

This clone was found a few times. The chain couples TRBV7-6 to TRBJ1-2, with TRBD1 matching over 7 bases. Germline CDR1 and CDR2: SGHVS and FNYEAQ. This CDR3 has 16 amino acids. The V gene end was trimmed by 5 bases and the J gene end by 0 bases; junction bases not matched to a gene: 9. CDR3 region: CASSRTGTLSNYGYTF. CDR3 nucleotide sequence: TGTGCCAGCAGCCGGACAGGCACCCTTTCTAACTATGGCTACACCTTC.

This sequence joins TRBV30 and TRBJ1-1, with D unclear. Germline CDR1 GTSNPN, CDR2 SVGIG (reference sequence). The CDR3 has 15 residues. Trimming removed 0 bases from V and 5 bases from J, with 16 bases in between. CDR3 nucleotides: TGTGCCTGGAGTGTACGTCGGGGAACGGGAACTGAAGCTTTCTTT. Encoded protein: CAWSVRRGTGTEAFF.